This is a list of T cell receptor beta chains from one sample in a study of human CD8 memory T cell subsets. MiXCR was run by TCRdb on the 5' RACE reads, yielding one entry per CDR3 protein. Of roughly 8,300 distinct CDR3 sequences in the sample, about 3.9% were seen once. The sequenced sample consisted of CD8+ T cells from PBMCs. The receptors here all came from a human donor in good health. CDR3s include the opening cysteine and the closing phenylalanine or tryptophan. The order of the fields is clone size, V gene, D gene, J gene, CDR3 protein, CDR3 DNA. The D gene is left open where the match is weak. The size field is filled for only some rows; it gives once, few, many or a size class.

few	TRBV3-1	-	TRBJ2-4	CASSQVEGSPCRQAKNIQYF	TGTGCCAGCAGCCAAGTAGAGGGTAGCCCCTGTCGGCAAGCCAAAAACATTCAGTACTTC
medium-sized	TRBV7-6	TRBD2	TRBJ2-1	CASSLVAGGDYNEQFF	TGTGCCAGCAGCTTAGTGGCGGGAGGGGATTACAATGAGCAGTTCTTC
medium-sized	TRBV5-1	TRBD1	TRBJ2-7	CASSPGQGAYEQYF	TGCGCCAGCAGCCCTGGACAGGGTGCCTACGAGCAGTACTTC
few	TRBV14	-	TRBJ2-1	CASSQSREQFF	TGTGCCAGCAGCCAAAGTAGGGAGCAGTTCTTC
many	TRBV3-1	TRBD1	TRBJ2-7	CASSHGQGGTYEQYF	TGTGCCAGCAGCCACGGACAGGGGGGTACCTACGAGCAGTACTTC
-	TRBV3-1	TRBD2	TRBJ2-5	CASSPLAGGIQETQYF	TGTGCCAGCAGCCCCTTGGCGGGGGGGATCCAAGAGACCCAGTACTTC
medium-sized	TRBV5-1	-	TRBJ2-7	CASSSGAYEQYF	TGCGCCAGCAGCTCGGGGGCCTACGAGCAGTACTTC
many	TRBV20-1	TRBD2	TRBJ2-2	CSATLGGSETGELFF	TGCAGTGCTACTTTGGGAGGGTCAGAGACCGGGGAGCTGTTTTTT
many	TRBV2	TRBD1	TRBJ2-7	CANDRVVTYEQYF	TGTGCCAACGACAGGGTCGTGACCTACGAGCAGTACTTC
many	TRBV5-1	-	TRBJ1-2	CASSPGGGFNGYTF	TGCGCCAGCAGCCCCGGTGGCGGGTTTAATGGCTACACCTTC
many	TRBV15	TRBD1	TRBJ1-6	CATADDRDSPLHF	TGTGCCACCGCCGACGACAGGGACTCACCCCTCCACTTT
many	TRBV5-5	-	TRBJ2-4	CASSLEGLGNIQYF	TGTGCCAGCAGCTTGGAGGGGCTTGGAAACATTCAGTACTTC
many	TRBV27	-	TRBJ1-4	CASSSVDATNEKLFF	TGTGCCAGCAGTTCAGTGGATGCAACTAATGAAAAACTGTTTTTT
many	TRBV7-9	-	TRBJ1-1	CASSLDRDTEAFF	TGTGCCAGCAGCCTCGACCGGGATACTGAAGCTTTCTTT
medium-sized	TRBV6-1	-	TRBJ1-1	CASSEGYRNTEAFF	TGTGCCAGCAGTGAAGGTTACCGGAACACTGAAGCTTTCTTT
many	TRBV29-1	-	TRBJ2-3	CSVGEASLDTQYF	TGCAGCGTTGGGGAGGCGTCCCTAGATACGCAGTATTTT
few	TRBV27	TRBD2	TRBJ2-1	CASSRTGRGNEQFF	TGTGCCAGCAGTCGGACCGGGAGGGGCAATGAGCAGTTCTTC
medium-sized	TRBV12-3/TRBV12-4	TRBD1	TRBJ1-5	CASNIPGQWGDSNQPQHF	TGTGCCAGCAATATACCGGGACAGTGGGGGGATAGCAATCAGCCCCAGCATTTT
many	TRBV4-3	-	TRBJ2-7	CASSQAGDSDEQYF	TGCGCCAGCAGCCAAGCGGGAGATAGCGACGAGCAGTACTTC
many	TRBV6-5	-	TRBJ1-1	CASSYSTPGRAEAFF	TGTGCCAGCAGTTACTCGACCCCAGGGAGGGCTGAAGCTTTCTTT
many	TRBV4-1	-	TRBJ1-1	CASSQDRLYTEAFF	TGCGCCAGCAGCCAAGATAGGCTTTACACTGAAGCTTTCTTT
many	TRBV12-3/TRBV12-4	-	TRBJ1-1	CASSSVGPEAFF	TGTGCCAGCAGCTCGGTGGGCCCTGAAGCTTTCTTT
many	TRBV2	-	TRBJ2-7	CASSGITGRVYEQYF	TGTGCCAGCAGTGGAATTACAGGACGAGTCTACGAGCAGTACTTC
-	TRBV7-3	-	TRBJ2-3	CASSLTPRTSSSKKTHIF	TGTGCCAGCAGCTTAACCCCAAGAACCTCGTCTAGCAAAAAAACGCATATCTTT
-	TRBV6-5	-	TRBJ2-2	CASSPGITFANTGELFF	TGTGCCAGCAGCCCCGGGATCACTTTTGCGAACACCGGGGAGCTGTTTTTT
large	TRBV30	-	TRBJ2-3	CACSGEITDTQYF	TGTGCCTGTTCGGGGGAGATCACAGATACGCAGTATTTT
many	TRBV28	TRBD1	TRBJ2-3	CASSWTGGADTQYF	TGTGCCAGCAGTTGGACAGGGGGTGCAGATACGCAGTATTTT
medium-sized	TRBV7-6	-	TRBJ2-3	CASSLEYGGGTDTQYF	TGTGCCAGCAGCTTAGAGTACGGGGGAGGCACAGATACGCAGTATTTT
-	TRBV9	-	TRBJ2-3	CASSVGGRRPDTQYF	TGTGCCAGCAGCGTAGGGGGGCGCAGACCAGATACGCAGTATTTT
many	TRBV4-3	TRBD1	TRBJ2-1	CASSQVKPGTGRTNNEQFF	TGCGCCAGCAGCCAAGTGAAACCCGGGACAGGGAGAACCAACAATGAGCAGTTCTTC
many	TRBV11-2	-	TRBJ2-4	CASSLNVERPRGHIGIQYF	TGTGCCAGCAGCTTAAACGTAGAAAGGCCCCGGGGCCATATCGGCATTCAGTACTTC
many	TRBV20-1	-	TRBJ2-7	CSANPQQGFSYEQYF	TGCAGTGCTAACCCTCAACAGGGATTCAGCTACGAGCAGTACTTC
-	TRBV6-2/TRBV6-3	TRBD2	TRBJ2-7	CASSPVPSGSRFYEQYF	TGTGCCAGCAGCCCGGTTCCTAGCGGGAGCAGGTTCTACGAGCAGTACTTC
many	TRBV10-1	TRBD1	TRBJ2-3	CASSEGTAETDTQYF	TGCGCCAGCAGTGAAGGGACAGCGGAAACAGATACGCAGTATTTT
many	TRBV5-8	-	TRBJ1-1	CASSPGPGGNTEAFF	TGTGCCAGCAGCCCGGGACCAGGTGGGAACACTGAAGCTTTCTTT
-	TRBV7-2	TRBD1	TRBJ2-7	CASSLVPGGRVEQYF	TGTGCCAGCAGCTTAGTGCCAGGGGGCCGGGTCGAGCAGTACTTC
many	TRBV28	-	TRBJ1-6	CASSQIQDSYNSPLHF	TGTGCCAGCAGTCAAATACAGGACTCCTATAATTCACCCCTCCACTTT
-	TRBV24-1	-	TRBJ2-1	CATSDLQRAGFYEQFF	TGTGCCACCAGTGACCTCCAACGGGCAGGGTTTTATGAGCAGTTCTTC
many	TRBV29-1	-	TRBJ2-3	CSVGRGRVTDTQYF	TGCAGCGTTGGGAGGGGCAGGGTCACAGATACGCAGTATTTT
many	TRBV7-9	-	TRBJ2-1	CASSLGIGHNEQFF	TGTGCCAGCAGCTTAGGGATCGGGCACAATGAGCAGTTCTTC
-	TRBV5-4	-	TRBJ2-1	CASSLYFTANEQFF	TGTGCCAGCAGCTTGTATTTTACGGCGAATGAGCAGTTCTTC
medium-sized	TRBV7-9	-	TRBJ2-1	CASSRDRPSYNEQFF	TGTGCCAGCAGCCGAGACCGTCCCTCGTACAATGAGCAGTTCTTC
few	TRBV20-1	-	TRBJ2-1	CSARVARAYNEQFF	TGCAGTGCTAGAGTAGCGAGAGCCTACAATGAGCAGTTCTTC
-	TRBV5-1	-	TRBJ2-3	CASSWNSKSTDTQYF	TGCGCCAGCAGCTGGAACTCTAAAAGCACAGATACGCAGTATTTT
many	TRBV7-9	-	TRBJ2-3	CASSLIQGSTDTQYF	TGTGCCAGCAGCTTAATCCAGGGGAGCACAGATACGCAGTATTTT